This TCR beta chain was documented in a study of cytomegalovirus exposure and HLA in healthy donors. Study observations and caveats: High sensitivity and specificity were reportedly achieved when the classifier diagnosed cytomegalovirus status. A few chains tied to CMV proved CMV antigen-specific in vitro.

Germline V CDR1 and CDR2: MNHEY, SMNVEV (reference sequence). Germline trimming cut 4 bases from V and 4 bases from J; bases unmatched to any gene: 8. This CDR3 has 15 residues. TCRdb's table, derived via immunoSEQ multiplex PCR, lists solely in-frame clones and lacks some. Here the sample spans over 110,000 clones, approximately 86% being singletons. Concerning this clone itself: What it recognizes is unknown.

The study drew the donors from its roughly 120-subject validation cohort, separate from the roughly 700-subject first cohort. The sequenced material came from PBMCs. J is TRBJ1-1 and V is TRBV27; 8 bases fit TRBD1. The clonotype originates from a man aged 18-30 years in good health and CMV-seropositive. DNA for the CDR3: TGTGCCAGCAGTTCAAGGACAGGGCGTTTCACTGAAGCTTTCTTT. It specifies CASSSRTGRFTEAFF.